This is a list of T cell receptor beta chains from one sample in a study of blood T cell repertoires in COVID-19. The protocol was immunoSEQ multiplex PCR, while the TCRdb copy is restricted to in-frame clones and leaves out a portion. The sample holds 300,000 or so clones, just over 85% seen once. Sequencing was done on a sample of PBMCs or T cells enriched from blood (not recorded which). These receptors were collected from a young woman who had recovered from COVID-19. Each CDR3 is given with its conserved first and last residue. D genes are given only for firm matches. A row's size may be missing; if present it is once, few, many or a size class.

D gene: TRBD1
J gene: TRBJ1-2
clone size: -
V gene: TRBV28
CDR3 DNA: TGTGCCAGCAGCCTAGGGACAGGGGTCTATGGCTACACCTTC
CDR3 protein: CASSLGTGVYGYTF

D gene: TRBD2
J gene: TRBJ2-3
clone size: -
V gene: TRBV30
CDR3 DNA: TGTGCCTGGAGCGGGAGCGGGGCAGATACGCAGTATTTT
CDR3 protein: CAWSGSGADTQYF

D gene: TRBD1
J gene: TRBJ1-6
clone size: -
V gene: TRBV30
CDR3 DNA: TGTGCCTCGGGACAGGGGGTTGGTTCACCCCTCCACTTT
CDR3 protein: CASGQGVGSPLHF

D gene: TRBD1
J gene: TRBJ1-1
clone size: -
V gene: TRBV19
CDR3 DNA: TGTGCCAGTAGTATTGATTTGATGGGGACAGGGAGTACTGAAGCTTTCTTT
CDR3 protein: CASSIDLMGTGSTEAFF

D gene: TRBD1
J gene: TRBJ2-7
clone size: -
V gene: TRBV18
CDR3 DNA: TGTGCCAGCTCACCGGGACAGGTGGTGGGCGAGCAGTACTTC
CDR3 protein: CASSPGQVVGEQYF

D gene: -
J gene: TRBJ1-2
clone size: -
V gene: TRBV19
CDR3 DNA: TGTGCCAGTATCGGAGGGGATGTTAGCGGCTACACCTTC
CDR3 protein: CASIGGDVSGYTF

D gene: TRBD1
J gene: TRBJ2-5
clone size: -
V gene: TRBV15
CDR3 DNA: TGTGCCACCAGCAGAGGGGGACAGGGAGGGAAAGAGACCCAGTACTTC
CDR3 protein: CATSRGGQGGKETQYF

D gene: -
J gene: TRBJ1-5
clone size: -
V gene: TRBV3-1/TRBV3-2
CDR3 DNA: TGTGCCAGCAGCCAAGATCTGACAAGACAGCCCCAGCATTTT
CDR3 protein: CASSQDLTRQPQHF

D gene: -
J gene: TRBJ2-7
clone size: -
V gene: TRBV7-9
CDR3 DNA: TGTGCCAGCAGCTTAGCATCCTCCGAGCAGTACTTC
CDR3 protein: CASSLASSEQYF

D gene: TRBD1
J gene: TRBJ2-1
clone size: -
V gene: TRBV2
CDR3 DNA: TGTGCCATCCAGGGACAGGGTGACAATGAGCAGTTCTTC
CDR3 protein: CAIQGQGDNEQFF

D gene: -
J gene: TRBJ2-5
clone size: -
V gene: TRBV19
CDR3 DNA: TGTGCCAGTAGTATAAGCGTAAACCAAGAGACCCAGTACTTC
CDR3 protein: CASSISVNQETQYF

D gene: -
J gene: TRBJ1-6
clone size: -
V gene: TRBV18
CDR3 DNA: TGTGCCAGCTCACATACGGACAGCTCCTATAATTCACCCCTCCACTTT
CDR3 protein: CASSHTDSSYNSPLHF

D gene: -
J gene: TRBJ1-5
clone size: few
V gene: TRBV19
CDR3 DNA: TGTGCCAGTAGTATTGGCAGGGGAGTAGATCAGCCCCAGCATTTT
CDR3 protein: CASSIGRGVDQPQHF

D gene: -
J gene: TRBJ1-6
clone size: -
V gene: TRBV2
CDR3 DNA: TGTGCCAGCAGTGAGGAGGCAAGGCCACCCCTCCACTTT
CDR3 protein: CASSEEARPPLHF

D gene: TRBD1
J gene: TRBJ1-1
clone size: -
V gene: TRBV14
CDR3 DNA: TGTGCCAGCAGTCGACAGGGAAGGATAACTGAAGCTTTCTTT
CDR3 protein: CASSRQGRITEAFF

D gene: TRBD2
J gene: TRBJ2-7
clone size: -
V gene: TRBV28
CDR3 DNA: TGTGCCAGCAGCCCTACTAGCGGGACGGGAGAGCAGTACTTC
CDR3 protein: CASSPTSGTGEQYF

D gene: TRBD2
J gene: TRBJ2-1
clone size: -
V gene: TRBV9
CDR3 DNA: TGTGCCAGCAGCGCTAGCGGGGCCCTCTGGGATGAGCAGTTCTTC
CDR3 protein: CASSASGALWDEQFF

D gene: -
J gene: TRBJ2-5
clone size: -
V gene: TRBV19
CDR3 DNA: TGTGCCAGTAGACTCACCAACAGGGCCCGGGAGACCCAGTACTTC
CDR3 protein: CASRLTNRARETQYF

D gene: -
J gene: TRBJ1-2
clone size: -
V gene: TRBV27
CDR3 DNA: TGTGCCAGCAGTCCTACAACCACAGGGCCCTATGGCTACACCTTC
CDR3 protein: CASSPTTTGPYGYTF

D gene: -
J gene: TRBJ1-4
clone size: few
V gene: TRBV7-9
CDR3 DNA: TGTGCCAGCAGCCCAGTTGGAGGGTTTAATGAAAAACTGTTTTTT
CDR3 protein: CASSPVGGFNEKLFF

D gene: -
J gene: TRBJ1-1
clone size: -
V gene: TRBV5-1
CDR3 DNA: TGCGCCAGCAGCTCCTCAGGGGAAGTAATCACTGAAGCTTTCTTT
CDR3 protein: CASSSSGEVITEAFF

D gene: TRBD1
J gene: TRBJ1-2
clone size: -
V gene: TRBV4-2
CDR3 DNA: TGTGCCAGCAGCCAAGAAGGGGGCAGGGTGCCCCTCTTC
CDR3 protein: CASSQEGGRVPLF

D gene: TRBD1
J gene: TRBJ1-4
clone size: -
V gene: TRBV3-1/TRBV3-2
CDR3 DNA: TGTGCCAGCAGTCGGGACAGGGGGCGCGGGTCAACTAATGAAAAACTGTTTTTT
CDR3 protein: CASSRDRGRGSTNEKLFF

D gene: -
J gene: TRBJ2-5
clone size: -
V gene: TRBV5-5
CDR3 DNA: TGTGCCAGCAGCTTGTCGGGACAAGAGACCCAGTACTTC
CDR3 protein: CASSLSGQETQYF

D gene: -
J gene: TRBJ1-1
clone size: -
V gene: TRBV30
CDR3 DNA: TGTGCCTGGAGTGTGAACAGATACACTGAAGCTTTCTTT
CDR3 protein: CAWSVNRYTEAFF